This entry concerns a single T cell receptor beta chain. What it binds is not known. This sample is drawn from a study of shared clonotypes between healthy human individuals. Points from the study as a whole: Several donors shared about 4.5% of their naive CD4 clonotypes.

Clones were read by immunoSEQ multiplex PCR, and TCRdb kept only the in-frame ones, dropping some. The sample contains roughly 200,000 clones, approximately 70% of which appear only once. Germline values: CDR1 SQVTM, CDR2 ANQGSEA. The germline V and J ends were trimmed by 2 bases and 6 bases, with 13 bases remaining between them. The CDR3 has 13 amino acids. The sequence was collected from a man aged 25 to 40 in good health. Sequencing was carried out using memory CD4+ T cells sorted from blood. Subset given: CD45RA-negative fraction. The V gene is TRBV29-1, the J gene TRBJ2-5; no clear D. The CDR3 reads CSVEFLARQTQYF. The DNA of the CDR3 is TGCAGCGTTGAATTTTTGGCCCGGCAGACCCAGTACTTC.